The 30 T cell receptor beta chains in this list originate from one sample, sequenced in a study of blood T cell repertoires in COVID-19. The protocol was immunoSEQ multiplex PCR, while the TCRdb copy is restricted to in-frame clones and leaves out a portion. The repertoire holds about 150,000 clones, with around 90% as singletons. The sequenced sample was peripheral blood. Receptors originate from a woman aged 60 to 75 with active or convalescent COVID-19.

The CDR3 protein is CASSHEDLPGNEQFF. The CDR3 nucleotides read TGTGCCAGCAGCCACGAGGACTTACCGGGCAATGAGCAGTTCTTC. The J gene is TRBJ2-1, the V gene TRBV7-2, with a possible D match to TRBD2 (5 bases). Germline-derived CDR1 and CDR2 are SGHTA and FQGNSA. The CDR3 is 15 amino acids. Trimming removed 5 bases from V and 6 bases from J, with 17 bases in between.

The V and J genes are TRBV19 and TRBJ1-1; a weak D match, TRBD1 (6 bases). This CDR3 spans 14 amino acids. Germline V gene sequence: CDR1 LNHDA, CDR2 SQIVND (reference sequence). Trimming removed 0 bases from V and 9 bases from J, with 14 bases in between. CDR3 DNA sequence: TGTGCCAGTAGTATAGATAAGGGAGGGGGGCAAGCTTTCTTT. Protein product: CASSIDKGGGQAFF. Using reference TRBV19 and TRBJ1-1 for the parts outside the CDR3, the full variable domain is DGGITQSPKYLFRKEGQNVTLSCEQNLNHDAMYWYRQDPGQGLRLIYYSQIVNDFQKGDIAEGYSVSREKKESFPLTVTSAQKNPTAFYLCASSIDKGGGQAFFGQGTRLTVV.

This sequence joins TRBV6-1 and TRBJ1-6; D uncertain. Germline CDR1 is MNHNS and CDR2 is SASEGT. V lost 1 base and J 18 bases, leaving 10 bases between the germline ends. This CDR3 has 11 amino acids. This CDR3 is CASSEDIWAHF. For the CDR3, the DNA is TGTGCCAGCAGTGAAGACATCTGGGCCCACTTT.

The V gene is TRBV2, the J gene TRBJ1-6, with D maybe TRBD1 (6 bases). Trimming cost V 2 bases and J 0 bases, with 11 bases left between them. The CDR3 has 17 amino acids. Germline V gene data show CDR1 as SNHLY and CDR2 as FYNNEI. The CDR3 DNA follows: TGTGCCAGCAGTGAATTGGACAGACGCTCCTATAATTCACCCCTCCACTTT. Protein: CASSELDRRSYNSPLHF. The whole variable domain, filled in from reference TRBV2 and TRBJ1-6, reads EPEVTQTPSHQVTQMGQEVILRCVPISNHLYFYWYRQILGQKVEFLVSFYNNEISEKSEIFDDQFSVERPDGSNFTLKIRSTKLEDSAMYFCASSELDRRSYNSPLHFGNGTRLTVT.

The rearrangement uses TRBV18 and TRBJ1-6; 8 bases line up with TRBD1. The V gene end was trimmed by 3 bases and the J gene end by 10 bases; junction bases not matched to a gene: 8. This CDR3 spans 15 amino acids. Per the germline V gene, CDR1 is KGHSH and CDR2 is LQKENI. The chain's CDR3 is CASSPPGTGDSPLHF. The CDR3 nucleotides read TGTGCCAGCTCACCTCCCGGGACAGGAGACTCACCCCTCCACTTT.

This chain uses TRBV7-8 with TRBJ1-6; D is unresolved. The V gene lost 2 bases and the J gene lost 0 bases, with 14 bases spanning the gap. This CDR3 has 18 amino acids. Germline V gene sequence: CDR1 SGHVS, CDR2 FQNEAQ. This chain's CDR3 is CASSLSRTDSSYNSPLHF. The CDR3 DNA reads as TGTGCCAGCAGCTTAAGTAGAACAGATTCCTCCTATAATTCACCCCTCCACTTT.

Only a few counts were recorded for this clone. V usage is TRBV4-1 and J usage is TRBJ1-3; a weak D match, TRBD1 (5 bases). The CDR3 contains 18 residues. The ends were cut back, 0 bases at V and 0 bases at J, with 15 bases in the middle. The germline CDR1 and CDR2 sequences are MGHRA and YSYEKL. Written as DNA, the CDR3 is TGCGCCAGCAGCCAAGATTGGGGCCTGGGCTTCTCTGGAAACACCATATATTTT. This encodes CASSQDWGLGFSGNTIYF.

CDR3 loop: CASSIGQGVNEQFF. In DNA form, the CDR3 reads TGTGCCAGCAGTATAGGACAGGGGGTCAATGAGCAGTTCTTC. The chain recombines TRBV6-6 with TRBJ2-1; 10 bases fit TRBD1. The length of the CDR3 is 14 residues. CDR1 and CDR2 from the germline V gene are MNHNY and SVGAGI (reference sequence). The J segment lost 6 bases and the V segment lost 5 bases, leaving 4 bases of the junction unmatched.

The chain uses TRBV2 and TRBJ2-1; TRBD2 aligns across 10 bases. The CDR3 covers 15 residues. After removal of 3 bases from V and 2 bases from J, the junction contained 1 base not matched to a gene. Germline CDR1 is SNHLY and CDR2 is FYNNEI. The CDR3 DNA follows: TGTGCCAGCAGTGAGGGGACTAGCGCCTACAATGAGCAGTTCTTC. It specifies CASSEGTSAYNEQFF.

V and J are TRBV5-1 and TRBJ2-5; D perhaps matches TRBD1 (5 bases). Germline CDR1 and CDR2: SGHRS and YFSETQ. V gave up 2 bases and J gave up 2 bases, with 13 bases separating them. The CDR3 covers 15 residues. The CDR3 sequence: CASSFKGSEQETQYF. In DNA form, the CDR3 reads TGCGCCAGCAGCTTCAAGGGGTCGGAGCAAGAGACCCAGTACTTC. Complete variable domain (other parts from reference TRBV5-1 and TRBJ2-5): KAGVTQTPRYLIKTRGQQVTLSCSPISGHRSVSWYQQTPGQGLQFLFEYFSETQRNKGNFPGRFSGRQFSNSRSEMNVSTLELGDSALYLCASSFKGSEQETQYFGPGTRLLVL.

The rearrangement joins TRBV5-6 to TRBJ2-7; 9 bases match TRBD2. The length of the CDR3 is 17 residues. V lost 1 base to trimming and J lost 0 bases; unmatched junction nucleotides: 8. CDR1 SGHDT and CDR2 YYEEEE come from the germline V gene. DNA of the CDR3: TGTGCCAGCAGCTTGAAGGCTAGCGGGGAGATCTCCTACGAGCAGTACTTC. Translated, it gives CASSLKASGEISYEQYF.

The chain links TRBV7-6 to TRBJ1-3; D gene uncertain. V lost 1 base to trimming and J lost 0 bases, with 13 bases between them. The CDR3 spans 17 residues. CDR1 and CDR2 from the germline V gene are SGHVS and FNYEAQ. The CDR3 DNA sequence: TGTGCCAGCAGCTTAGAGGTCGGCGGTAGCTCTGGAAACACCATATATTTT. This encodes CASSLEVGGSSGNTIYF.

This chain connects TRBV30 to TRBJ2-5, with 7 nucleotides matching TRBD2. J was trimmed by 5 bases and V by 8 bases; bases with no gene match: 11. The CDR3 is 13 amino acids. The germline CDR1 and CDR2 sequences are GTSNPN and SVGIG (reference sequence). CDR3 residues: CAGAGVLGETQYF. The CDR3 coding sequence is TGTGCCGGCGCGGGGGTATTGGGGGAGACCCAGTACTTC.

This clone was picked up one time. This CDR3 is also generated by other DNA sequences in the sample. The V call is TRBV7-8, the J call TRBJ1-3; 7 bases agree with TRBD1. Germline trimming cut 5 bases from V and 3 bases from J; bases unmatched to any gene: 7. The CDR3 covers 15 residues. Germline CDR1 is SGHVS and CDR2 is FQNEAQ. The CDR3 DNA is TGTGCCAGCAGCCCAGACAGGGTTGGTGGAAACACCATATATTTT. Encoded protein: CASSPDRVGGNTIYF.

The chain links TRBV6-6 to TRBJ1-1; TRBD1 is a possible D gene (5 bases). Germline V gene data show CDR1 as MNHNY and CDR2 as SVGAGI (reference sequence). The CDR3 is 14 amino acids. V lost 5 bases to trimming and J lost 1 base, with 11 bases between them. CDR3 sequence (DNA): TGTGCCAGCAGTACATCGCAGGGGAACACTGAAGCTTTCTTT. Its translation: CASSTSQGNTEAFF.

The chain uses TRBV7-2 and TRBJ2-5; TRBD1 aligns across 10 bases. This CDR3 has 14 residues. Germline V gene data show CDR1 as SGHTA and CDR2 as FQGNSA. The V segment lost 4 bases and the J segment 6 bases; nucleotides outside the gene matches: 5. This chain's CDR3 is CASSWEDRGQTQYF. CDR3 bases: TGTGCCAGCAGCTGGGAAGACAGGGGGCAGACCCAGTACTTC.

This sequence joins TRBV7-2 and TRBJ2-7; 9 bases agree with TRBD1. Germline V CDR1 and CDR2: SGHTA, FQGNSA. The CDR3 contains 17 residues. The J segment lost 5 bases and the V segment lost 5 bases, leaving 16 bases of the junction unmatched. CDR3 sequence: CASSARPLTGGYDEQYF. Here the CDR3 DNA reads TGTGCCAGCAGCGCACGACCCCTGACAGGGGGTTACGACGAGCAGTACTTC.

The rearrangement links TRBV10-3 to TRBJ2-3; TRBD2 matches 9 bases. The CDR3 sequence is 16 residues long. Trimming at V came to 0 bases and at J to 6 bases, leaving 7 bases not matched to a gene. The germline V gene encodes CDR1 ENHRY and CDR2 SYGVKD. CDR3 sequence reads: CAISESGAGGSDTQYF. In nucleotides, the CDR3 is TGTGCCATCAGTGAGTCAGGAGCGGGGGGAAGCGATACGCAGTATTTT.

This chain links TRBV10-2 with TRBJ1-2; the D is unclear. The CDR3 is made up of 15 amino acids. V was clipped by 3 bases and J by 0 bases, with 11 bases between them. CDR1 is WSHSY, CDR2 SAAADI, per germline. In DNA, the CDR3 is TGCGCCAGCAGTGAACAAAGTGGTACTAACTATGGCTACACCTTC. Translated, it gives CASSEQSGTNYGYTF.

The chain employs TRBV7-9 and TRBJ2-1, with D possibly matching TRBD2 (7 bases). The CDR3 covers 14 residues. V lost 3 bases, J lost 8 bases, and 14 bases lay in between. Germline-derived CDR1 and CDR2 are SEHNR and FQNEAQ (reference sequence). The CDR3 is CASSLLVGGDEQFF. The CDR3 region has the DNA TGTGCCAGCAGCTTGTTGGTAGGGGGGGATGAGCAGTTCTTC.

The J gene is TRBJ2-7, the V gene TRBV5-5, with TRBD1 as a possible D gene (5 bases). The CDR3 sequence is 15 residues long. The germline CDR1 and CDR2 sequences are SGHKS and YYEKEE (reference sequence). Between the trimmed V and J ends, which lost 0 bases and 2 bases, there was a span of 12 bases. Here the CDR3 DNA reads TGTGCCAGCAGCTTGGCGTTTCAGGGCCCCTACGAGCAGTACTTC. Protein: CASSLAFQGPYEQYF.

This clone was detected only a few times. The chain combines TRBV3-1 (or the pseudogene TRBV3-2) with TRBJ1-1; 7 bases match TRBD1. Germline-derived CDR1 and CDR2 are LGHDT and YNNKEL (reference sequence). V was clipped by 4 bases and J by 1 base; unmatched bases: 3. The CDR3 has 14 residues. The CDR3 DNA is TGTGCCAGCAGCCCACGACAGGGGAACACTGAAGCTTTCTTT. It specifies CASSPRQGNTEAFF.

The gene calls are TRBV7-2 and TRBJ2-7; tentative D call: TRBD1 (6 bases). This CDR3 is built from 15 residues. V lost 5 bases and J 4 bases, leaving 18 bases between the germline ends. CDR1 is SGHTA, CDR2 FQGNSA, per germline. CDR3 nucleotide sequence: TGTGCCAGCAGCCTTTACGAGGGGCAGGGGTACGAGCAGTACTTC. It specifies CASSLYEGQGYEQYF.

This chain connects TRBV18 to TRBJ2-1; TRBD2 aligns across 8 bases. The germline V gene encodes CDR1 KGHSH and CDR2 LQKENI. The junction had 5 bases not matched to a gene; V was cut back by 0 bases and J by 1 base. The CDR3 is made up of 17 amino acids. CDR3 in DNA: TGTGCCAGCTCACCACCCTTAGCGGGGCTTTCCTACAATGAGCAGTTCTTC. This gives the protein CASSPPLAGLSYNEQFF.

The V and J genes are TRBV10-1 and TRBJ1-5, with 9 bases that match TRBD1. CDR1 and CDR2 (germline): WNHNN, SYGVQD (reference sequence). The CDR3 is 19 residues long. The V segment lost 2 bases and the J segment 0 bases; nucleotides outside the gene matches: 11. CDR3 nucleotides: TGCGCCAGCAGTGAGGGGGGGGACAGGGAAATTTTTAGCAATCAGCCCCAGCATTTT. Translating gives CASSEGGDREIFSNQPQHF.

The CDR3 loop is CASSLEGTDAQPLHF. Written as DNA, the CDR3 is TGCGCCAGCAGCTTGGAGGGGACAGACGCTCAACCCCTCCACTTT. The rearrangement uses TRBV5-1 and TRBJ1-6, with 7 bases identical to TRBD1. Germline V lookup: CDR1 SGHRS, CDR2 YFSETQ. V was pared by 0 bases and J by 12 bases, with 9 bases of the junction left unmatched. The CDR3 extends over 15 amino acids.

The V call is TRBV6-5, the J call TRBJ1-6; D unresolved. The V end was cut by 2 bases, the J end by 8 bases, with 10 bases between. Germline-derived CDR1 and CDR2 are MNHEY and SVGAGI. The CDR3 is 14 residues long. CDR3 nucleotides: TGTGCCAGCAGTTACCCGGAGAAGGATTCACCCCTCCACTTT. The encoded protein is CASSYPEKDSPLHF.

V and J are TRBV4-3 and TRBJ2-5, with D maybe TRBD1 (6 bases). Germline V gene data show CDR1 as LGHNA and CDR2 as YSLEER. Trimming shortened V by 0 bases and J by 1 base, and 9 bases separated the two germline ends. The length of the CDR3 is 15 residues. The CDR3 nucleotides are TGCGCCAGCAGCCAAGAAGCAGGGGTCCAAGAGACCCAGTACTTC. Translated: CASSQEAGVQETQYF.

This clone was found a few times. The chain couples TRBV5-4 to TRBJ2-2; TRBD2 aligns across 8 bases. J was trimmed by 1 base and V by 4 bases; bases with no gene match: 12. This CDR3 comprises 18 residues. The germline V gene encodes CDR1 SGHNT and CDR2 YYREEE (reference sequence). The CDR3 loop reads CASSPIRSGTKNTGELFF. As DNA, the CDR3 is TGTGCCAGCAGCCCTATACGTAGCGGGACAAAGAACACCGGGGAGCTGTTTTTT.

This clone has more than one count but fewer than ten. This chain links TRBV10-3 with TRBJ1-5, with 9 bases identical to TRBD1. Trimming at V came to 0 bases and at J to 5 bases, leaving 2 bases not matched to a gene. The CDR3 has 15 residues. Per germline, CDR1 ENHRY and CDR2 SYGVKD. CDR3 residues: CAISESRTGDQPQHF. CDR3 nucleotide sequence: TGTGCCATCAGTGAGTCGCGGACAGGGGATCAGCCCCAGCATTTT.